This T cell receptor (beta chain) was documented in a study of CD8+ T cells in alopecia areata. Findings of the study overall: Scalp sample data also include resident alphabeta T cells from normal skin. TCRs were shared less clearly across patients than in mice, possibly for HLA-related reasons.

A remark on this clone: The target antigen is unknown.

CD4+ and CD8+ T cells were sorted from PBMCs stained for CD3, CD4 and CD8. Reverse transcription of extracted RNA yielded cDNA, which provided the sequencing template. Libraries were prepared by immunoSEQ multiplex PCR; TCRdb keeps only in-frame clonotypes and omits some of them. The sample holds around 150,000 clones; roughly 60% are singletons and the top ten take over 4%. Trimming pared 5 bases from V and 9 bases from J, leaving 10 bases between. Germline V gene sequence: CDR1 SQVTM, CDR2 ANQGSEA. The length of the CDR3 is 10 residues. The chain employs TRBV29-1 and TRBJ1-1; D not certain. The sequence was collected from a human donor in good health. The sequenced sample consisted of CD4+ T cells sorted from blood. CDR3 coding DNA: TGCAGCGTTAGCGATTTCAAAGCTTTCTTT. Translation: CSVSDFKAFF. Full variable domain (missing parts from reference TRBV29-1 and TRBJ1-1): SAVISQKPSRDICQRGTSLTIQCQVDSQVTMMFWYRQQPGQSLTLIATANQGSEATYESGFVIDKFPISRPNLTFSTLTVSNMSPEDSSIYLCSVSDFKAFFGQGTRLTVV.